Given below is one TCR beta chain in context. As yet, its antigen is unknown. This sample's time point: blood 4 weeks post-SBRT, at nephrectomy. The treatment denotes: 15 Gy SBRT to primary tumor, nephrectomy 4 weeks later. Blood was sampled at baseline, 2 weeks and 4 weeks after SBRT. Germline V gene data show CDR1 as SGHTA and CDR2 as FQGTGA. The CDR3 loop spans 18 amino acids. The V gene lost 3 bases and the J gene lost 2 bases, with 22 bases spanning the gap. The protocol was immunoSEQ multiplex PCR, while the TCRdb copy is restricted to in-frame clones and leaves out a portion. The table includes around 64,000 clones, over 65% detected once. The sample is drawn from a study of radiation and T cells in renal cell carcinoma. General study points: Without pretreatment biopsies, baseline tumor clonotype presence was undetermined.

The source was blood, collected from a patient whose treatment included radiotherapy and nephrectomy. The receptor comes from a man aged 60 to 69 with renal cell carcinoma. This chain uses TRBV7-3 with TRBJ1-2, with D possibly being TRBD1 (5 bases). CDR3 in amino acids: CASSLDGDSYFLNYGYTF. As DNA, the CDR3 is TGTGCCAGCAGCTTGGACGGGGACTCCTATTTCTTAAACTATGGCTACACCTTC.